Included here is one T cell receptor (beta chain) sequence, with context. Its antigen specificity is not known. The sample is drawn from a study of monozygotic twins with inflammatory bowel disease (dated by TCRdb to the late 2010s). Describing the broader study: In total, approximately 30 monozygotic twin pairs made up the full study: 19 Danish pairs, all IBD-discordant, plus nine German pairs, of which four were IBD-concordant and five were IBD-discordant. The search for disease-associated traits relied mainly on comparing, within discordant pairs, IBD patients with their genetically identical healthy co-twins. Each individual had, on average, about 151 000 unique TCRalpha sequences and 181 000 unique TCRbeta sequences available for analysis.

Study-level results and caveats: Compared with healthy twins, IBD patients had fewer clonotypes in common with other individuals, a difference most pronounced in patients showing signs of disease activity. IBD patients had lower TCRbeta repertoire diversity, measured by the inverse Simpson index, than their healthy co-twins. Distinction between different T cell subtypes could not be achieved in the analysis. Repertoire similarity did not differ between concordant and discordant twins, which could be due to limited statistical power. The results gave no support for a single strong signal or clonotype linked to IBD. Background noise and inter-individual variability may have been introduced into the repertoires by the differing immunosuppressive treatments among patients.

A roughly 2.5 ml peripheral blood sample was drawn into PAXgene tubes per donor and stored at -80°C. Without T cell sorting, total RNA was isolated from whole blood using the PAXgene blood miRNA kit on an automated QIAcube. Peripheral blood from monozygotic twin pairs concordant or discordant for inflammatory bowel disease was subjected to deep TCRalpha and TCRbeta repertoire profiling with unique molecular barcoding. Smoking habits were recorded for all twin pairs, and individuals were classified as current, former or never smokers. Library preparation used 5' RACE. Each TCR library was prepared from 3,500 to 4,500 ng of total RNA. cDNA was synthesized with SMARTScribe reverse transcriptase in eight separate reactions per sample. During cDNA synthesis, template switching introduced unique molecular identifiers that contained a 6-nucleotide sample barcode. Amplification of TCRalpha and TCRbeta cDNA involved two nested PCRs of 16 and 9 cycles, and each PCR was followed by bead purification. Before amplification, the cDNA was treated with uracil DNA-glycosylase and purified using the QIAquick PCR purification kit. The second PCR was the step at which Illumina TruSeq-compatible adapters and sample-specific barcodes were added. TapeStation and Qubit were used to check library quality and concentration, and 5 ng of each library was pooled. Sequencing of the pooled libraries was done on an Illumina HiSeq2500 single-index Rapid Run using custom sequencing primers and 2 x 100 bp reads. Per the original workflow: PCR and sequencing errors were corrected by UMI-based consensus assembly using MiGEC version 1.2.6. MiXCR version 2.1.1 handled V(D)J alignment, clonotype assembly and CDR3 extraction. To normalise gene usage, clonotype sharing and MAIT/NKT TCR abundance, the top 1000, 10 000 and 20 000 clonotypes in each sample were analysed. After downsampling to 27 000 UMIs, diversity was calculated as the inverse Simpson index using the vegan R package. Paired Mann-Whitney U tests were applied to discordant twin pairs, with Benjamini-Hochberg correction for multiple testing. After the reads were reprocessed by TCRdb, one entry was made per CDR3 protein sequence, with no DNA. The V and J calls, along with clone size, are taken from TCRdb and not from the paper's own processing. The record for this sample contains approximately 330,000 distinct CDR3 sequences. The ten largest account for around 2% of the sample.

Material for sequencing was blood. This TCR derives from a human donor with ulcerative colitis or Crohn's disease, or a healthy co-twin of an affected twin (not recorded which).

The CDR3 protein is CSARVRAASTDTQYF. Recombination connected TRBV20-1 to TRBJ2-3; TCRdb calls TRBD2, which cannot be checked without DNA. The CDR3 goes from the cysteine to the phenylalanine over 15 residues. No DNA has been recorded. Via the germline V gene (reference sequence), CDR1 is DFQATT and CDR2 SNEGSKA.